This TCR beta chain was captured by sequencing in a study of blood T cell repertoires in COVID-19. Study-level background: Some COVID-19 samples were acute and others convalescent; all came from the United States, Italy and Spain.

Authors' data handling: How many nucleated cells were present was estimated from reference gene primer amplification. Here immunoSEQ multiplex PCR was the method, and the copy in TCRdb shows in-frame clones only, minus some. For V, J and clone size, that table is used; D and trimming come from the DNA. Here the sample spans over 350,000 clones, approximately 90% being singletons. Those who participated ranged in age from roughly 18 to 89 years and resided in roughly 26 US areas. Assignments of participants to cohorts depended upon their own reported clinical history. The CDR3 covers 18 residues. V lost 0 bases to trimming and J lost 0 bases; unmatched junction nucleotides: 4. Per the germline V gene, CDR1 is MNHNS and CDR2 is SASEGT.

The origin of this receptor is a woman in her thirties or forties who had been exposed to COVID-19. The sample comprised PBMCs or T cells enriched from blood (not recorded which). The chain couples TRBV6-1 to TRBJ2-2; 10 bases are shared with TRBD2. CDR3 amino acids: CASSEAVAGGSNTGELFF. In DNA form, the CDR3 reads TGTGCCAGCAGTGAAGCGGTAGCGGGGGGATCGAACACCGGGGAGCTGTTTTTT.